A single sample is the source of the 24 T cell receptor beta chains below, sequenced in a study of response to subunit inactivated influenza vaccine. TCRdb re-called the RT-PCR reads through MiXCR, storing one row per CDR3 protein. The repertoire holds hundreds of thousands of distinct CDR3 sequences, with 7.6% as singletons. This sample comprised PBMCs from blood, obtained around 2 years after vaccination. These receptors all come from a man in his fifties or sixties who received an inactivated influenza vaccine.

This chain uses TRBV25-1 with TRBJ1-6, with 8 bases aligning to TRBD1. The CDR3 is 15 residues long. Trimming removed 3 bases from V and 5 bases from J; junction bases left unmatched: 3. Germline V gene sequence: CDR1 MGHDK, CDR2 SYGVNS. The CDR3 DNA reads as TGTGCCAGCAGTGAGCCGGGACAGGATAATTCACCCCTCCACTTT. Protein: CASSEPGQDNSPLHF.

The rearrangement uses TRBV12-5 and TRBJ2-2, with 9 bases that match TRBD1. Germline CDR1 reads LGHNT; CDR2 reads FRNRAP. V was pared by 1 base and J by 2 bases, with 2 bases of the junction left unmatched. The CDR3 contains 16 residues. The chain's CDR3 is CASGLGQGVNTGELFF. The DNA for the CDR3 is TGTGCTAGTGGTTTGGGACAGGGGGTAAACACCGGGGAGCTGTTTTTT.

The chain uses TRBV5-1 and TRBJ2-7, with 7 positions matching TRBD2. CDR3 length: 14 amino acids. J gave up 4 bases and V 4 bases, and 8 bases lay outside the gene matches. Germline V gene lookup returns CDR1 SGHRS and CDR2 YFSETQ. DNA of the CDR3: TGCGCCAGCAGCGGGGGGGGAGGGCCTTACGAGCAGTACTTC. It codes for CASSGGGGPYEQYF.

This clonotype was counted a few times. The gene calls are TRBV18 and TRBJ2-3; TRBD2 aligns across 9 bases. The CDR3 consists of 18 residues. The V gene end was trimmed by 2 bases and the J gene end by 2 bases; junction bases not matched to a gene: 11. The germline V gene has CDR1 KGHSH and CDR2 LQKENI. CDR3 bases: TGTGCCAGCTCACCAGATCCTCTACTAGCGGGTAACACAGATACGCAGTATTTT. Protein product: CASSPDPLLAGNTDTQYF.

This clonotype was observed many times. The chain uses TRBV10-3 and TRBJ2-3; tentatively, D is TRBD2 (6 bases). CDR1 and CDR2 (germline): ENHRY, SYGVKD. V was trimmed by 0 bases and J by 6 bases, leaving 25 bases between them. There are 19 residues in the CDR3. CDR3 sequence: CAISESPLVSGKQSDTQYF. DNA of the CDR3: TGTGCCATCAGTGAGTCCCCGTTGGTTAGCGGAAAACAATCCGATACGCAGTATTTT.

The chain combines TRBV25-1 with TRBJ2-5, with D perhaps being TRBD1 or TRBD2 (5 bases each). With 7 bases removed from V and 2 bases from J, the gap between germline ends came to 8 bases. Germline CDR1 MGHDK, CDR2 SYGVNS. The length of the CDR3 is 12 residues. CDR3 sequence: CASNWGQETQYF. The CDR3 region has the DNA TGTGCCAGCAATTGGGGGCAAGAGACCCAGTACTTC.

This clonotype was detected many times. The CDR3 reads CASSVATGFTDTQYF. CDR3 bases: TGTGCCAGCAGCGTAGCTACTGGATTCACAGATACGCAGTATTTT. The chain is built from TRBV9 and TRBJ2-3; D gene ambiguous. Germline-derived CDR1 and CDR2 are SGDLS and YYNGEE. This CDR3 has 15 amino acids. V was clipped by 0 bases and J by 2 bases, with 10 bases between them.

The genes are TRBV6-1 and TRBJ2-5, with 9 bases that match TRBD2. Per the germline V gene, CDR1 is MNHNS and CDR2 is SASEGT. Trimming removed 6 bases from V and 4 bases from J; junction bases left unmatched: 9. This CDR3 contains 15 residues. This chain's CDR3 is CASRRAGGRVETQYF. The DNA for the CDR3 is TGTGCCAGCAGACGAGCGGGAGGTAGAGTAGAGACCCAGTACTTC.

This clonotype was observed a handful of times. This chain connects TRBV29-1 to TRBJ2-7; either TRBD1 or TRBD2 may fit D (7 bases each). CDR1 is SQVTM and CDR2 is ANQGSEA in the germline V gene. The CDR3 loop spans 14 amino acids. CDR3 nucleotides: TGCAGAGTCGGGAGGCAGGGGGAGAGTTACGAGCAGTACTTC. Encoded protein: CRVGRQGESYEQYF.

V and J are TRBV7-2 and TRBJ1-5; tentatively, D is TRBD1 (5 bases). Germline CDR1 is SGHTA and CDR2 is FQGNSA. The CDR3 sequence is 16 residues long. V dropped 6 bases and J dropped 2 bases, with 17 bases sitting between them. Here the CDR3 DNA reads TGTGCCAGCAGTTTGATGGGCGCGGGGGGCAATCAGCCCCAGCATTTT. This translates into CASSLMGAGGNQPQHF.

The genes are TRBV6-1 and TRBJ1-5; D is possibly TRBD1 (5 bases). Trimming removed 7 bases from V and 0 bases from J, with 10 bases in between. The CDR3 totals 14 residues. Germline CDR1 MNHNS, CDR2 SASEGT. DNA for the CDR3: TGTGCCAGCAAGATGGACATTAGCAATCAGCCCCAGCATTTT. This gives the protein CASKMDISNQPQHF.

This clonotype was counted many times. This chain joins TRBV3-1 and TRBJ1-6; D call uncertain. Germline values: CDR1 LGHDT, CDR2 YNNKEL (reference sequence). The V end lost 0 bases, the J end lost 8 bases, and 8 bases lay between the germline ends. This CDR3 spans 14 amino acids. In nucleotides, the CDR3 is TGTGCCAGCAGCCAAGATCAACTGTATTCACCCCTCCACTTT. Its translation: CASSQDQLYSPLHF.

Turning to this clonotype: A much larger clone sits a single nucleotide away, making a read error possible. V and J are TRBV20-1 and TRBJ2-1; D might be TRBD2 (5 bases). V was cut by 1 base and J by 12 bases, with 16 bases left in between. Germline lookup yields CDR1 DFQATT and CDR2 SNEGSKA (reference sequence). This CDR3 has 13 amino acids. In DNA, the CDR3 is TGCAGTGCTAGAGCCCCATTCGGGGATGGGCAGTTCTTC. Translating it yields CSARAPFGDGQFF.

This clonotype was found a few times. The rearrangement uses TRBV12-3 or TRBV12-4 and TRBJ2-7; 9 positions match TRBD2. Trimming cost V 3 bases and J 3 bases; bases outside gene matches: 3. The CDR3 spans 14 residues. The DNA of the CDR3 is TGTGCCAGCAGTTTTGCGGGGGGGAACTACGAGCAGTACTTC. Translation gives CASSFAGGNYEQYF.

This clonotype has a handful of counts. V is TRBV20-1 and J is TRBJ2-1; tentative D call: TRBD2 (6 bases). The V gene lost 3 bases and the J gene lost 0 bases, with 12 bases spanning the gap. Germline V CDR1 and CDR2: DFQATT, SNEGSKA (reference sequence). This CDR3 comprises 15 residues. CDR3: CSASPTGGSYNEQFF. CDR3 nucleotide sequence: TGCAGTGCTAGCCCGACCGGGGGCTCCTACAATGAGCAGTTCTTC.

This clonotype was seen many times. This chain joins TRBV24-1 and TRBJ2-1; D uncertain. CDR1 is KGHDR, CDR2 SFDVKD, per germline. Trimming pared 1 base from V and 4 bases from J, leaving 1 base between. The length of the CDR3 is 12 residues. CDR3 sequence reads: CATSDFYNEQFF. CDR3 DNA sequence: TGTGCCACCAGTGATTTTTACAATGAGCAGTTCTTC.

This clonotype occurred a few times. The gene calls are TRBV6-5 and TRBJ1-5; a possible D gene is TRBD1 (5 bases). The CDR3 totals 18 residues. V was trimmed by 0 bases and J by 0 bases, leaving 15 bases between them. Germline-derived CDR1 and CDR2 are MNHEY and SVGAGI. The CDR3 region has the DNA TGTGCCAGCAGTTACTCGACGAGGGGACGCTATAGCAATCAGCCCCAGCATTTT. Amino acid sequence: CASSYSTRGRYSNQPQHF.

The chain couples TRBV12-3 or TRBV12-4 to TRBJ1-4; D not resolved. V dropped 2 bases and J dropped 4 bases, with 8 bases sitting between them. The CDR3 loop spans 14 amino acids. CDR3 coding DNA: TGTGCCAGCAGTTTAAGTTGGATTAATGAAAAACTGTTTTTT. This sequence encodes CASSLSWINEKLFF.

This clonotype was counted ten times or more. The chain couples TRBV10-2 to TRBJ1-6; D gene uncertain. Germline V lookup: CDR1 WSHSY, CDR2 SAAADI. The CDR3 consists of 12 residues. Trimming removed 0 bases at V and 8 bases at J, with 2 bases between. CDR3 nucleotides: TGCGCCAGCAGTGAGTCCCATTCACCCCTCCACTTT. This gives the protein CASSESHSPLHF.

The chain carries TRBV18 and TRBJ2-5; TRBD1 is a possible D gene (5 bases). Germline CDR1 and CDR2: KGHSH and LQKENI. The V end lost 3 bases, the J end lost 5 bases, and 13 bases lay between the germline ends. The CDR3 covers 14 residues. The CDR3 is CASSPRRGLETQYF. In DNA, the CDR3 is TGTGCCAGCTCACCCCGAAGGGGTTTGGAGACCCAGTACTTC.

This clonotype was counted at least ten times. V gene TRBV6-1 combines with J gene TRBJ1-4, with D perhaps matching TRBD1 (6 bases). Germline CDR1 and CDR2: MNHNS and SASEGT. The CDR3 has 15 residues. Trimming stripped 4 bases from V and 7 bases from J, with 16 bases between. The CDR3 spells CASSASRGQTEKLFF. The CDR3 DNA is TGTGCCAGCAGTGCCAGCCGGGGGCAAACTGAAAAACTGTTTTTT.

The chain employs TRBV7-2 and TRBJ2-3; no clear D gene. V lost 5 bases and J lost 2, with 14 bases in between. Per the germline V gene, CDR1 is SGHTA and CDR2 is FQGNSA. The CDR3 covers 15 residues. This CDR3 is CASSDRAKNTDTQYF. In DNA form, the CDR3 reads TGTGCCAGCAGCGACCGGGCCAAAAACACAGATACGCAGTATTTT.

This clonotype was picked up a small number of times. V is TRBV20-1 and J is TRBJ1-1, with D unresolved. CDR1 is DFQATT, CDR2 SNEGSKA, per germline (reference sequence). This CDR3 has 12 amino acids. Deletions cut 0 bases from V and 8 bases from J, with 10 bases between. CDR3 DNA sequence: TGCAGTGCTAGAGATCTCACCCGAGAAGCTTTCTTT. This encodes CSARDLTREAFF.

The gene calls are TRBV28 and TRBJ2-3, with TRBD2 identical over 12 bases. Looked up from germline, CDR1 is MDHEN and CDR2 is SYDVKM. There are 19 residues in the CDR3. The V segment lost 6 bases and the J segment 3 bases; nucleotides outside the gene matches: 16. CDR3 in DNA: TGTGCCAGCAGCCATACCAGCCCTCTAGCGGGAGGGCGGACAGATACGCAGTATTTT. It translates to CASSHTSPLAGGRTDTQYF.